The 31 T cell receptor beta chains in this list originate from one sample, sequenced in a study of blood T cells in healthy people across ages. Next came a second PCR, run for about 7 to 12 cycles, which used a sample-barcoded 5' primer along with a J-beta primer mix. TCRdb processed the 5' RACE reads anew with MiXCR; each CDR3 protein has one entry. The sample has just under 750,000 distinct CDR3 sequences, 22% seen once. The sample was blood. The receptors originated from a man between 65 and 85 years old in good health.

This clonotype was detected a few times. This chain joins TRBV19 and TRBJ2-2, with D hard to call. CDR1 is LNHDA and CDR2 is SQIVND in the germline V gene (reference sequence). V lost 6 bases, J lost 10 bases, and 12 bases lay in between. The CDR3 is made up of 12 amino acids. The CDR3 spells CASSFGPVELFF. CDR3 sequence (DNA): TGTGCCAGTAGCTTTGGTCCGGTGGAGCTGTTTTTT.

The chain uses TRBV12-3 or TRBV12-4 and TRBJ2-5; TRBD1 might be the D (6 bases). The CDR3 covers 16 residues. The germline V and J ends were trimmed by 2 bases and 1 base, with 14 bases remaining between them. CDR3 sequence reads: CASSLRVGRGQETQYF. The CDR3 bases are TGTGCCAGCAGTTTAAGGGTCGGCAGGGGCCAAGAGACCCAGTACTTC.

This clonotype has a count of ten or more. This chain uses TRBV12-3 or TRBV12-4 with TRBJ1-2; D is possibly TRBD1 (6 bases). V shed 1 base and J shed 5 bases, with 11 bases lying between them. The CDR3 has 14 amino acids. In DNA, the CDR3 is TGTGCCAGCAGTTTAGATGGGACATTATATGGCTACACCTTC. This gives the protein CASSLDGTLYGYTF.

This chain uses TRBV12-3 or TRBV12-4 with TRBJ1-4; tentative D call: TRBD1 (5 bases). The CDR3 sequence is 17 residues long. V shed 2 bases and J shed 2 bases, with 15 bases lying between them. The CDR3, as DNA: TGTGCCAGCAGTTTACGATCTTTCGGGGACACTAATGAAAAACTGTTTTTT. It translates to CASSLRSFGDTNEKLFF.

This clonotype has a handful of counts. The chain employs TRBV12-3 or TRBV12-4 and TRBJ2-2; D unresolved. CDR3 length: 14 residues. With 6 bases removed from V and 0 bases from J, the gap between germline ends came to 8 bases. DNA for the CDR3: TGTGCCAGCAGCATCGACACGAACACCGGGGAGCTGTTTTTT. It is translated as CASSIDTNTGELFF.

This clonotype has more than one count but fewer than ten. J is TRBJ2-1 and V is TRBV4-3; 8 nucleotides match TRBD1. The V gene end was trimmed by 1 base and the J gene end by 1 base; junction bases not matched to a gene: 6. The CDR3 covers 17 residues. Germline CDR1 LGHNA, CDR2 YSLEER. CDR3 bases: TGCGCCAGCAGCCAAGCGATCCGACAGGGGTCCTACAATGAGCAGTTCTTC. Protein sequence: CASSQAIRQGSYNEQFF.

This clonotype came up a few times. CDR3 coding DNA: TGTGCCATCGGGGAGGGGGCCCACACCGGGGAGCTGTTTTTT. Translated: CAIGEGAHTGELFF. The J gene is TRBJ2-2, the V gene TRBV12-3 or TRBV12-4, with D perhaps matching TRBD1 or TRBD2 (7 bases each). V was pared by 10 bases and J by 3 bases, with 15 bases between. The CDR3 covers 14 residues.

V and J are TRBV12-5 and TRBJ1-2; 7 bases line up with TRBD1. Germline trimming cut 4 bases from V and 4 bases from J; bases unmatched to any gene: 3. The CDR3 is made up of 13 amino acids. Germline V gene lookup returns CDR1 LGHNT and CDR2 FRNRAP. The CDR3 bases are TGTGCTAGTGGTTCGGGACAGCTCTATGGCTACACCTTC. Residues: CASGSGQLYGYTF. Based on the CDR3 plus reference TRBV12-5 and TRBJ1-2, the full variable domain is DARVTQTPRHKVTEMGQEVTMRCQPILGHNTVFWYRQTMMQGLELLAYFRNRAPLDDSGMPKDRFSAEMPDATLATLKIQPSEPRDSAVYFCASGSGQLYGYTFGSGTRLTVV.

V usage is TRBV20-1 and J usage is TRBJ1-1, with TRBD1 matching 8 bases. The germline V gene encodes CDR1 DFQATT and CDR2 SNEGSKA (reference sequence). The ends lost 6 bases at V and 1 base at J; junction bases unmatched: 7. This CDR3 contains 14 residues. DNA for the CDR3: TGCAGTGCGAACAGGGGGAATGGGAACACTGAAGCTTTCTTT. Its translation is CSANRGNGNTEAFF.

The chain is built from TRBV24-1 and TRBJ2-5, with 8 bases aligning to TRBD1. Germline V CDR1 and CDR2: KGHDR, SFDVKD. The length of the CDR3 is 17 residues. Germline trimming cut 3 bases from V and 2 bases from J; bases unmatched to any gene: 10. CDR3 DNA sequence: TGTGCCACCAGTGATACCAGGGGGCAGGGGCGACAAGAGACCCAGTACTTC. Translating gives CATSDTRGQGRQETQYF.

V gene TRBV12-3 or TRBV12-4 combines with J gene TRBJ1-4; D may be TRBD1 (6 bases). The CDR3 runs to 13 residues. Trimming took 7 bases from V and 12 from J, leaving 18 bases between them. The CDR3 region is CASTLGALMELFF. The CDR3 nucleotides read TGTGCCAGCACCCTGGGGGCCCTGATGGAACTGTTTTTT.

This clonotype was counted between two and nine times. The chain uses TRBV3-1 and TRBJ1-4; D is perhaps TRBD1 (5 bases). Per germline, CDR1 LGHDT and CDR2 YNNKEL (reference sequence). Between the trimmed V and J ends, which lost 3 bases and 3 bases, there was a span of 14 bases. This CDR3 region has 16 residues. DNA of the CDR3: TGTGCCAGCAGCCATTCCAGGGTAGGAGCTAATGAAAAACTGTTTTTT. It translates to CASSHSRVGANEKLFF.

This chain connects TRBV19 to TRBJ1-1; D is undetermined. Per the germline V gene, CDR1 is LNHDA and CDR2 is SQIVND (reference sequence). The CDR3 is 16 residues long. V lost 2 bases to trimming and J lost 0 bases, with 13 bases between them. For the CDR3, the DNA is TGTGCCAGTAGTATAAGTAATTGGGGAATGAACACTGAAGCTTTCTTT. This encodes CASSISNWGMNTEAFF.

J is TRBJ2-1 and V is TRBV29-1, with 8 bases that match TRBD2. The assigned J gene may be wrong: the sequence end matches TRBJ2-5 better. Germline V gives CDR1 SQVTM, CDR2 ANQGSEA. The CDR3 spans 13 residues. The CDR3 sequence: CSVGSSGIETQYF. In DNA, the CDR3 is TGCAGCGTTGGTAGTAGCGGGATAGAGACCCAGTACTTC.

The genes are TRBV4-3 and TRBJ1-1; a possible D gene is TRBD1 (5 bases). The CDR3 runs 15 residues. Germline loops: CDR1 LGHNA, CDR2 YSLEER. Trimming pared 1 base from V and 3 bases from J, leaving 12 bases between. DNA for the CDR3: TGCGCCAGCAGCCAAGGTTGGGGGGTGGACACTGAAGCTTTCTTT. Translation gives CASSQGWGVDTEAFF.

This clonotype appeared a few times. J is TRBJ1-1 and V is TRBV20-1; 7 positions agree with TRBD1. The germline gives CDR1 DFQATT, CDR2 SNEGSKA (reference sequence). Germline trimming cut 3 bases from V and 0 bases from J; bases unmatched to any gene: 16. This CDR3 is built from 18 residues. The CDR3 DNA is TGCAGTGCTAGCTCTATCTACCTCCAGGGGGGTATGAACACTGAAGCTTTCTTT. Its protein is CSASSIYLQGGMNTEAFF.

The V and J genes are TRBV7-2 and TRBJ1-2, with 8 positions matching TRBD1. V lost 6 bases, J lost 6 bases, and 9 bases stayed unmatched. Germline values: CDR1 SGHTA, CDR2 FQGNSA. This CDR3 comprises 14 residues. CDR3 coding DNA: TGTGCCAGCAGGCCGCCGGACAGGGTGAATGGCTACACCTTC. The encoded protein is CASRPPDRVNGYTF. Supplemented by reference TRBV7-2 and TRBJ1-2, the full variable domain reads GAGVSQSPSNKVTEKGKDVELRCDPISGHTALYWYRQSLGQGLEFLIYFQGNSAPDKSGLPSDRFSAERTGGSVSTLTIQRTQQEDSAVYLCASRPPDRVNGYTFGSGTRLTVV.

The chain carries TRBV27 and TRBJ1-2; a weak D match, TRBD1 (5 bases). This CDR3 comprises 16 residues. Germline loops: CDR1 MNHEY, CDR2 SMNVEV (reference sequence). Deletions cut 0 bases from V and 11 bases from J, with 22 bases between. The chain's CDR3 is CASSLSIGGGETGYTF. The CDR3 region has the DNA TGTGCCAGCAGTTTATCGATAGGCGGGGGAGAAACGGGATACACCTTC.

The chain joins TRBV20-1 to TRBJ1-5; 7 bases match TRBD1. Germline-derived CDR1 and CDR2 are DFQATT and SNEGSKA (reference sequence). The CDR3 sequence is 20 residues long. With 1 base clipped from V and 0 bases from J, the junction kept 18 bases outside the gene matches. The chain's CDR3 is CSARGHPVGTATYSNQPQHF. In DNA form, the CDR3 reads TGCAGTGCTAGAGGCCACCCGGTGGGGACAGCAACCTATAGCAATCAGCCCCAGCATTTT.

The V and J genes are TRBV20-1 and TRBJ1-5; weak D call: TRBD1 (6 bases). The germline V gene has CDR1 DFQATT and CDR2 SNEGSKA (reference sequence). V was clipped by 6 bases and J by 0 bases, with 12 bases between them. CDR3 length equals 14 residues. The CDR3 sequence: CSAERQDSNQPQHF. The CDR3 DNA sequence: TGCAGTGCCGAGAGACAGGATAGCAATCAGCCCCAGCATTTT.

The chain links TRBV28 to TRBJ2-7; D is unresolved. V was trimmed by 8 bases and J by 4 bases, leaving 21 bases between them. Germline CDR1 MDHEN, CDR2 SYDVKM. The CDR3 loop spans 15 amino acids. CDR3 coding DNA: TGTGCCAGCGAATCAGTGGGTAAAGGGTATTACGAGCAGTACTTC. Translating gives CASESVGKGYYEQYF.

This chain uses TRBV5-1 with TRBJ1-1; D is ambiguous. V lost 4 bases and J 4 bases, leaving 14 bases between the germline ends. The V gene's germline CDR1 is SGHRS and CDR2 YFSETQ. The CDR3 consists of 14 residues. CDR3 loop: CASSLREGATEAFF. The CDR3 DNA follows: TGCGCCAGCAGCCTCCGGGAGGGAGCCACTGAAGCTTTCTTT.

This clonotype appeared a few times. This sequence joins TRBV18 and TRBJ2-7, with D unresolved. Germline-derived CDR1 and CDR2 are KGHSH and LQKENI. There are 14 residues in the CDR3. V was pared by 2 bases and J by 3 bases, with 11 bases between. The CDR3 spells CASSPSQLIYEQYF. The CDR3 bases are TGTGCCAGCTCACCATCCCAGCTGATCTACGAGCAGTACTTC.

This clonotype was counted between two and nine times. V and J are TRBV24-1 and TRBJ1-1; 9 bases align to TRBD1. CDR1 and CDR2 from the germline V gene are KGHDR and SFDVKD. The CDR3 is made up of 14 amino acids. V shed 7 bases and J 4 bases; nucleotides not matched to a gene: 6. The CDR3 protein is CATRGTGGITEAFF. The CDR3 bases are TGTGCCACCAGGGGTACAGGGGGCATCACTGAAGCTTTCTTT.

This clonotype came up a few times. The chain is built from TRBV21-1 and TRBJ2-5; the table's D call, TRBD1, was not checked against the DNA. TRBV21-1 counts as a pseudogene. This CDR3 has 18 amino acids. The CDR3 region is CASSNLPEDRQPQETQYF. CDR3 nucleotides: TGTGCCAGCAGCAACCTCCCCGAGGACAGGCAACCCCAAGAGACCCAGTACTTC.

The V call is TRBV6-1, the J call TRBJ2-5; unclear D gene. This CDR3 has 13 residues. Trimming left V 10 bases short and J 2 bases short, with 14 bases between. The V gene's germline CDR1 is MNHNS and CDR2 SASEGT. CDR3 DNA: TGTGCCACCACGCTGGCCCGACAAGAGACCCAGTACTTC. Its protein product is CATTLARQETQYF.

The chain links TRBV14 to TRBJ1-6, with D possibly being TRBD1 (5 bases). Trimming shortened V by 0 bases and J by 4 bases, and 10 bases separated the two germline ends. The length of the CDR3 is 16 residues. Germline V gives CDR1 SGHDN, CDR2 FVKESK. Here the CDR3 reads CASSQDSGTYNSPLHF. In DNA, the CDR3 is TGTGCCAGCAGCCAAGATTCGGGGACGTATAATTCACCCCTCCACTTT.

This clonotype was counted at least ten times. The CDR3 region has the DNA TGTGCCAGCAGCCCAGGGACGGGGGCCAACGTCCTGACTTTC. It codes for CASSPGTGANVLTF. V usage is TRBV7-2 and J usage is TRBJ2-6, with D perhaps given as TRBD1 or TRBD2 (5 bases each). The length of the CDR3 is 14 residues. Germline values: CDR1 SGHTA, CDR2 FQGNSA. The V end lost 5 bases, the J end lost 4 bases, and 9 bases lay between the germline ends.

The chain uses TRBV6-5 and TRBJ2-7; either TRBD1 or TRBD2 may supply D (5 bases each). The V end was cut by 3 bases, the J end by 3 bases, with 15 bases between. This CDR3 contains 15 residues. Per the germline V gene, CDR1 is MNHEY and CDR2 is SVGAGI. The CDR3 bases are TGTGCCAGCAGTTATCGTAGCCGGGGCCTCTACGAGCAGTACTTC. Residues: CASSYRSRGLYEQYF.

This clonotype has a handful of counts. The rearrangement uses TRBV12-3 or TRBV12-4 and TRBJ1-6; TRBD1 agrees at 10 bases. V lost 6 bases and J lost 10; bases outside the gene matches: 6. This CDR3 contains 14 residues. The CDR3 protein is CASRETGGESPLHF. Written as DNA, the CDR3 is TGTGCCAGCAGGGAGACAGGGGGCGAATCACCCCTCCACTTT.

This clonotype came up a few times. CDR3 in DNA: TGTGCCAGCGATGGGCAAGGGCCAGATACGCAGTATTTT. This gives the protein CASDGQGPDTQYF. The chain employs TRBV28 and TRBJ2-3; D not resolved. Germline CDR1 MDHEN, CDR2 SYDVKM. The CDR3 has 13 residues. Trimming cost V 8 bases and J 4 bases, with 13 bases left between them.